The 7 T cell receptor beta chains listed next were all sequenced from one sample in a study of blood T cell repertoires in COVID-19. TCRdb's copy holds only in-frame clones and misses some; the assay was immunoSEQ multiplex PCR. Among hundreds of thousands of clones, around 88% were seen once, and the ten largest hold 6% to 7%. Sequenced: PBMCs or T cells enriched from blood (not recorded which). The receptors were gathered from a woman aged 40-49 years who had recovered from COVID-19.

The chain is built from TRBV7-9 and TRBJ2-2; 8 bases map to TRBD1. Per the germline V gene, CDR1 is SEHNR and CDR2 is FQNEAQ (reference sequence). This CDR3 spans 13 amino acids. V shed 5 bases, J shed 5 bases, and the junction held 1 base outside the gene matches. The CDR3 loop is CASSRQGTGELFF. The CDR3 region has the DNA TGTGCCAGCAGCCGACAGGGGACCGGGGAGCTGTTTTTT. Filled out from reference TRBV7-9 and TRBJ2-2, the complete variable domain reads DTGVSQNPRHKITKRGQNVTFRCDPISEHNRLYWYRQTLGQGPEFLTYFQNEAQLEKSRLLSDRFSAERPKGSFSTLEIQRTEQGDSAMYLCASSRQGTGELFFGEGSRLTVL.

The J gene is TRBJ2-2, the V gene TRBV7-2; possible D gene TRBD1, 6 bases. The V end lost 1 base, the J end lost 6 bases, and 12 bases lay between the germline ends. The germline V gene has CDR1 SGHTA and CDR2 FQGNSA. The CDR3 contains 15 residues. The chain's CDR3 is CASSLEAGVPGELFF. The CDR3 DNA sequence: TGTGCCAGCAGCTTAGAAGCAGGGGTCCCCGGGGAGCTGTTTTTT.

By share, this clone ranks as large. The V and J genes are TRBV19 and TRBJ2-2, with 11 bases aligning to TRBD2. CDR1 and CDR2 (germline): LNHDA, SQIVND (reference sequence). The CDR3 is 17 amino acids. V shed 1 base and J 4 bases; nucleotides not matched to a gene: 5. For the CDR3, the DNA is TGTGCCAGTAGTATAGGGCTAGCGGGAGGTGTCACCGGGGAGCTGTTTTTT. This gives the protein CASSIGLAGGVTGELFF.

The gene calls are TRBV20-1 and TRBJ1-3; the D gene is possibly TRBD1 (5 bases). From germline, CDR1 is DFQATT and CDR2 SNEGSKA (reference sequence). Trimming took off 3 bases at V and 0 bases at J, with 12 bases between the two ends. This CDR3 spans 15 amino acids. The CDR3 loop is CSASQQEISGNTIYF. CDR3 coding DNA: TGCAGTGCTAGTCAACAGGAGATCTCTGGAAACACCATATATTTT.

J is TRBJ2-5 and V is TRBV6-2 or TRBV6-3; 10 nucleotides align to TRBD1. Germline loops: CDR1 MNHEY, CDR2 SVGEGT. The CDR3 has 15 amino acids. Germline trimming cut 5 bases from V and 5 bases from J; bases unmatched to any gene: 8. This CDR3 is CASSDRDRGMETQYF. The CDR3 DNA reads as TGTGCCAGCAGTGACCGGGACAGGGGAATGGAGACCCAGTACTTC.

The count of this clone is one. V gene TRBV6-6 combines with J gene TRBJ2-7; TRBD2 is a possible D gene (5 bases). The germline V and J ends were trimmed by 6 bases and 2 bases, with 17 bases remaining between them. CDR3 length: 15 amino acids. Germline values: CDR1 MNHNY, CDR2 SVGAGI (reference sequence). The CDR3 spells CASSYRSGIAYEQYF. CDR3 bases: TGTGCCAGCAGCTACCGATCGGGGATCGCCTACGAGCAGTACTTC.

The V call is TRBV28, the J call TRBJ2-6; D uncertain. CDR3 length: 12 residues. The V end was cut by 5 bases, the J end by 12 bases, with 11 bases between. In germline, CDR1 is MDHEN, CDR2 SYDVKM. The CDR3 protein is CASSTTRPVLTF. In DNA, the CDR3 is TGTGCCAGCAGTACTACCCGCCCCGTCCTGACTTTC.